Sequencing of this TCR beta chain was carried out in a study of vaccination and CD4 T cells after COVID-19 (dated by TCRdb to the early 2020s). Regarding the research as a whole: Six males and four females were included in the convalescent cohort, with two Hispanic individuals, seven Caucasians, two Asians and one multiracial person represented. In control cultures, a CEFX viral epitope pool was used as positive control, an HIV-1 Nef peptide pool was used as negative control, or no peptide was added. Post-COVID blood samples were collected from convalescent patients a median of approximately 100 days after diagnosis, with a range of about 30 to 161 days. Two doses of either the Pfizer-BioNTech BNT162b2 vaccine (n=8) or the Moderna mRNA-1273 vaccine (n=2) were administered to participants. At the TCR clonotype level, an earlier paper using these donors assessed memory CD4+ T cell crossreactivity between SARS-CoV-2 and common cold coronavirus spike proteins. Post-vaccine blood samples were obtained a median of about 72 days after the second vaccine dose, with a range of about 12 to 241 days. Overlapping spike peptide pools from SARS-CoV-2 and from the common cold coronaviruses HCoV-NL63, HCoV-OC43 and HCoV-229E were used as culture stimuli. The spike-specific CD4+ TCR repertoire was compared before and after mRNA vaccination in 10 COVID-19 convalescent patients and several infection-naive healthy vaccine recipients.

Preparation of the library involved PCR. TCR sequencing of DNA from cultured CD4+ T cells used the Oncomine TCR Beta short-read assay at the Johns Hopkins FTIC core. The QIAamp micro DNA kit was used to extract genomic DNA from the cultured CD4+ T cells. Oncomine TCR Beta libraries made from cultured CD4+ T cells were pooled using unique dual indexes and sequenced on an Illumina iSeq 100. Per the original workflow: Non-productive sequences were filtered out, and CDR3s that did not start with C, did not end with F or W, or were shorter than 7 amino acids were discarded. The MANAFEST web application identified antigen-specific clonotypes by comparing peptide-stimulated wells against reference wells and other culture wells. For a clone to be called positive, the clone needed an FDR below 0.05, an odds ratio above 5, and a productive frequency above 0.1% in at least two of three replicate wells. A clonotype counted as cross-reactive if it showed significant expansion both in the SARS-CoV-2 spike wells and in at least one common cold coronavirus spike condition. CDR3 homology was assessed with Levenshtein distances (stringdist) and unrooted phylogenetic trees (ape) in R version 3.6.1. In TCRdb, the public reads were trimmed at Q25 with fastp and aligned with MiXCR, with productive beta chains retained. Rows matching on CDR3 protein sequence are summarized as one entry with the most common DNA and genes. TCRdb, not the authors, supplied the V and J calls. This sample is represented by about 6,600 distinct CDR3 sequences; less than 60% of them were singletons. Over 20% of the sample goes to the ten largest clones.

As to this clonotype: Its antigen is not yet known. No much larger clone exists at a distance of one base, and base qualities are not known.

The sample's treatment or condition, from its label and the paper: approximately 9-day PBMC culture with coronavirus spike peptide pools or control peptides (ViraFEST assay). CD4+ T cells from unexposed donors were collected before the COVID-19 pandemic (2011-2018). The ViraFEST assay was used in the study, in which antigen-specific T cells were expanded with peptide pools and expanded clonotypes were subsequently identified by TCR sequencing. Each well held around 1.9 million PBMCs cultured with around 9 ug/ml peptide pools in IMDM containing approximately 4.8% human AB serum and 7.5 to 10 IU/ml IL-2. Half of the culture medium was replaced with fresh IL-2-containing medium on days 3 and 7. After 10 to 11 days of culture, CD4+ T cells were isolated by negative selection with the EasySep CD4+ T cell isolation kit. As far as cell numbers permitted, CD4+ T cells from unexposed donors were tested for reactivity against SARS-CoV-2 S and N as well as four spike pools from common cold coronaviruses. Ficoll-Paque Plus gradient centrifugation was used to isolate PBMCs from whole blood, and the isolated PBMCs were then either used fresh or cryopreserved at -140C. Triplicate wells were generally used for each culture condition. Leukapheresis product for the unexposed donors was bought commercially.

Ends trimmed: V by 0 bases, J by 11 bases; bases unmatched to a gene: 5. CDR1 SGHNT and CDR2 YYREEE were looked up in the germline V gene (reference sequence). From cysteine to phenylalanine, the CDR3 is 12 amino acids long. Here the CDR3 DNA is all that survives: 36 bases in frame from base 1. Results and caveats for the whole study, not just this receptor: Of the vaccine-specific clones found in convalescent patients, nearly all (304 of 307) were mono-reactive for SARS-CoV-2 spike instead of being cross-reactive with common cold coronaviruses. The number of convalescent patients in the study was relatively small, and the study did not examine early timepoints following natural infection. Although the median number of SARS-CoV-2-reactive clonotypes went up from around 19 after infection to 35 to 40 after vaccination, the increase was not significant. Among the post-vaccine SARS-CoV-2-reactive clones in convalescent patients, a median 86.3% showed up only after vaccination, which suggests vaccine-specific priming.

The material sequenced was CD4+ T cells from blood, cultured in vitro. The V gene is TRBV5-4 and the J gene is TRBJ2-7, with 7 central nucleotides matching TRBD1. The TCR sequence derives from a human donor in good health. Here the CDR3 is given as CASSLEAGGKYF. The nucleotide sequence reads TGTGCCAGCAGCTTGGAGGCAGGGGGAAAGTACTTC.